These 21 T cell receptor beta chains share one sample of origin, sequenced in a study of T-cell reconstitution after alpha-beta-depleted transplantation in children (dated by TCRdb to 2016 to 2017). Taken with the paper, the label for treatment or condition translates to: allogeneic hematopoietic cell transplantation with graft depleted of TCRalphabeta T cells and CD19 B cells. Libraries were made using PCR. Data came from an Illumina HiSeq 2500. TCR library preparation used molecular barcoding, with unique molecular identifiers applied to normalize quantification of the TCRbeta repertoire. The raw public data were reprocessed by TCRdb itself: fastp quality trimming at Q25, MiXCR clonotype calling, in-frame beta chains only. Merged by CDR3 protein, the rows form single entries marked with the most common genes and DNA. The table for this sample lists about 830,000 distinct CDR3 sequences; 15% to 20% of them were counted only once. The top ten clonotypes cover about 4.6% of the sample.

This specimen consisted of PBMCs, mostly from graft donor cells, obtained 360 days after TCRalphabeta/CD19-depleted stem cell transplant. These receptor sequences come from a male patient aged 10-17 years who had a stem cell transplant for acute lymphoblastic leukemia, so the T cells may come from the graft donor.

The chain recombines TRBV5-1 with TRBJ1-4; 9 bases line up with TRBD1. The CDR3 runs to 14 residues. With V trimmed by 4 bases and J by 7 bases, 5 bases remained unmatched. The germline gives CDR1 SGHRS, CDR2 YFSETQ. The CDR3, as DNA: TGCGCCAGCAGCCCGGACAGGGGAGGTGAAAAACTGTTTTTT. As protein: CASSPDRGGEKLFF.

This clonotype was observed a handful of times. The rearrangement joins TRBV19 to TRBJ2-1; D is unresolved. Germline V CDR1 and CDR2: LNHDA, SQIVND (reference sequence). The CDR3 sequence is 14 residues long. Trimming cost V 2 bases and J 6 bases, with 11 bases left between them. For the CDR3, the DNA is TGTGCCAGTAGTATAATTTCTAGTACCAATGAGCAGTTCTTC. This translates into CASSIISSTNEQFF.

This clonotype showed up just a few times. This chain joins TRBV7-8 and TRBJ1-1, with D tentatively TRBD1 (5 bases). The CDR3 consists of 14 residues. Looked up from germline, CDR1 is SGHVS and CDR2 is FQNEAQ. V was shortened by 0 bases and J by 5 bases, with 10 bases between the two germline ends. CDR3 in amino acids: CASSLAGGTTEAFF. The CDR3 bases are TGTGCCAGCAGCTTAGCGGGGGGGACGACTGAAGCTTTCTTT.

The chain joins TRBV19 to TRBJ1-5; D is possibly TRBD1 (6 bases). V lost 4 bases and J 6 bases, leaving 10 bases between the germline ends. Germline V lookup: CDR1 LNHDA, CDR2 SQIVND (reference sequence). This CDR3 has 13 residues. The CDR3 DNA follows: TGTGCCAGTAGTAGGGGGGCGGGTCAGCCCCAGCATTTT. Residues: CASSRGAGQPQHF.

This chain links TRBV28 with TRBJ1-5; D gene unclear. Germline V CDR1 and CDR2: MDHEN, SYDVKM. V was shortened by 3 bases and J by 0 bases, with 9 bases between the two germline ends. The CDR3 runs 15 residues. CDR3 DNA sequence: TGTGCCAGCAGTTTCGGCAGTCATAGCAATCAGCCCCAGCATTTT. It translates to CASSFGSHSNQPQHF.

This clonotype was counted many times. The chain employs TRBV24-1 and TRBJ2-5; unclear D gene. The CDR3 loop spans 15 amino acids. The germline CDR1 and CDR2 sequences are KGHDR and SFDVKD. V dropped 0 bases and J dropped 5 bases, with 12 bases sitting between them. As DNA, the CDR3 is TGTGCCACCAGTGATTTGCAAAGCCCCGGGGAGACCCAGTACTTC. Protein product: CATSDLQSPGETQYF.

The table lists this clonotype with a few counts. The chain uses TRBV3-1 and TRBJ2-7; 7 bases match TRBD1. The CDR3 is made up of 13 amino acids. CDR1 LGHDT and CDR2 YNNKEL come from the germline V gene (reference sequence). J gave up 6 bases and V 6 bases, and 8 bases lay outside the gene matches. CDR3 sequence reads: CASSQAAGGEQYF. The CDR3, as DNA: TGTGCCAGCAGTCAGGCCGCAGGGGGCGAGCAGTACTTC.

The V gene is TRBV2, the J gene TRBJ2-2, with 7 bases lining up with TRBD1. J was trimmed by 4 bases and V by 7 bases; bases with no gene match: 9. The CDR3 covers 15 residues. Germline V gives CDR1 SNHLY, CDR2 FYNNEI. This CDR3 is CASNDRERATGELFF. The CDR3 bases are TGTGCCAGCAACGACAGGGAAAGGGCCACCGGGGAGCTGTTTTTT.

The V and J genes are TRBV6-1 and TRBJ1-4, with D perhaps matching TRBD1 (6 bases). The germline CDR1 and CDR2 sequences are MNHNS and SASEGT. The ends were cut back, 6 bases at V and 8 bases at J, with 19 bases in the middle. The CDR3 totals 15 residues. The CDR3 bases are TGTGCCAGCAGACTCTCCTTACAGGGATTGGAAAAACTGTTTTTT. This encodes CASRLSLQGLEKLFF.

In its sample, this clonotype was seen many times. The genes are TRBV7-2 and TRBJ2-5, with D maybe TRBD1 (6 bases). V lost 6 bases and J lost 5, with 13 bases in between. This CDR3 region has 13 residues. Germline CDR1 reads SGHTA; CDR2 reads FQGNSA. The DNA for the CDR3 is TGTGCCAGCAGTACCCAAAGGGGGGAGACCCAGTACTTC. It yields the protein CASSTQRGETQYF.

This clonotype was seen a handful of times. The chain couples TRBV9 to TRBJ2-3, with TRBD2 matching over 10 bases. Germline-derived CDR1 and CDR2 are SGDLS and YYNGEE. J was trimmed by 4 bases and V by 3 bases; bases with no gene match: 8. This CDR3 comprises 16 residues. CDR3: CASSAFSGRYPDTQYF. CDR3 nucleotides: TGTGCCAGCAGCGCATTTAGCGGGAGGTACCCAGATACGCAGTATTTT. The full variable domain, completed using reference TRBV9 and TRBJ2-3, is DSGVTQTPKHLITATGQRVTLRCSPRSGDLSVYWYQQSLDQGLQFLIQYYNGEERAKGNILERFSAQQFPDLHSELNLSSLELGDSALYFCASSAFSGRYPDTQYFGPGTRLTVL.

The V and J genes are TRBV5-1 and TRBJ2-7, with 11 bases identical to TRBD2. This CDR3 is built from 15 residues. Germline V lookup: CDR1 SGHRS, CDR2 YFSETQ. Trimming cost V 5 bases and J 3 bases; bases outside gene matches: 7. CDR3: CASRYGTSGLYEQYF. Written as DNA, the CDR3 is TGCGCCAGCAGGTACGGGACTAGCGGTCTCTACGAGCAGTACTTC. The full variable domain, with the rest looked up from reference TRBV5-1 and TRBJ2-7, is KAGVTQTPRYLIKTRGQQVTLSCSPISGHRSVSWYQQTPGQGLQFLFEYFSETQRNKGNFPGRFSGRQFSNSRSEMNVSTLELGDSALYLCASRYGTSGLYEQYFGPGTRLTVT.

There are a few counts of this clonotype. The V gene is TRBV25-1, the J gene TRBJ2-7, with D tentatively TRBD1 (5 bases). Trimming pared 3 bases from V and 2 bases from J, leaving 14 bases between. The CDR3 length is 15 residues. CDR1 MGHDK and CDR2 SYGVNS come from the germline V gene. The CDR3 sequence: CASSEGQLPPYEQYF. The DNA for the CDR3 is TGTGCCAGCAGTGAGGGGCAGTTGCCCCCCTACGAGCAGTACTTC.

J is TRBJ2-7 and V is TRBV20-1; unclear D gene. The CDR3 has 18 residues. Trimming left V 5 bases short and J 4 bases short, with 30 bases between. CDR1 and CDR2 (germline): DFQATT, SNEGSKA (reference sequence). The chain's CDR3 is CSADPIRKGGGILYEQYF. DNA of the CDR3: TGCAGTGCTGACCCGATTCGGAAAGGTGGCGGAATTCTTTACGAGCAGTACTTC.

This clonotype appeared a few times. The chain has TRBV7-8 and TRBJ2-5, with D perhaps being TRBD1 or TRBD2 (5 bases each). The CDR3 contains 16 residues. CDR1 and CDR2 from the germline V gene are SGHVS and FQNEAQ. Trimming took 4 bases from V and 7 from J, leaving 22 bases between them. For the CDR3, the DNA is TGTGCCAGCAGCTCCCGTTCGGGACCCACGAAAGGGACCCAGTACTTC. It yields the protein CASSSRSGPTKGTQYF.

This clonotype was counted only a few times. This rearrangement joins TRBV7-8 to TRBJ2-3; no definite D call. The V gene's germline CDR1 is SGHVS and CDR2 FQNEAQ. Trimming took off 2 bases at V and 2 bases at J, with 8 bases between the two ends. The CDR3 totals 14 residues. In DNA form, the CDR3 reads TGTGCCAGCAGCTTATTTTGGGACACAGATACGCAGTATTTT. The encoded protein is CASSLFWDTDTQYF.

This clonotype turned up a few times. This chain uses TRBV29-1 with TRBJ2-1, with 7 bases aligning to TRBD2. Trimming removed 7 bases from V and 5 bases from J; junction bases left unmatched: 14. CDR3 length: 15 amino acids. Germline V lookup: CDR1 SQVTM, CDR2 ANQGSEA. CDR3 DNA sequence: TGCAGCGCCAATTTCCAGCGGACTAGGGACAATGAGCAGTTCTTC. Encoded protein: CSANFQRTRDNEQFF.

This clonotype was counted between two and nine times. The chain couples TRBV10-3 to TRBJ2-7; perhaps D is TRBD1 or TRBD2 (5 bases each). This CDR3 has 13 residues. V lost 6 bases to trimming and J lost 2 bases, with 11 bases between them. In germline, CDR1 is ENHRY, CDR2 SYGVKD. CDR3 in amino acids: CAIRRDGPYEQYF. The CDR3 nucleotides are TGTGCCATCAGACGGGACGGACCCTACGAGCAGTACTTC.

There are a few counts of this clonotype. The gene calls are TRBV7-6 and TRBJ2-7, with TRBD2 matching 11 bases. V lost 4 bases and J lost 7; bases outside the gene matches: 9. CDR1 SGHVS and CDR2 FNYEAQ come from the germline V gene. The CDR3 sequence is 15 residues long. CDR3 coding DNA: TGTGCCAGCAGCTCGACTAGCGGGAATCCGGGGGAGCAGTACTTC. Its translation is CASSSTSGNPGEQYF.

This clonotype turned up a few times. J is TRBJ2-3 and V is TRBV5-1; 10 bases match TRBD2. CDR1 and CDR2 (germline): SGHRS, YFSETQ. With V trimmed by 0 bases and J by 5 bases, 6 bases remained unmatched. This CDR3 has 16 residues. CDR3 loop: CASSLALAGEVDTQYF. In DNA, the CDR3 is TGCGCCAGCAGCTTGGCCCTAGCGGGAGAAGTAGATACGCAGTATTTT.

This clonotype occurred a few times. The chain uses TRBV12-5 and TRBJ1-5; D unclear. Germline values: CDR1 LGHNT, CDR2 FRNRAP. Trimming took off 1 base at V and 1 base at J, with 8 bases between the two ends. The CDR3 extends over 15 amino acids. The CDR3 bases are TGTGCTAGTGGTTTGGGAGTGAACAGCAATCAGCCCCAGCATTTT. Its translation: CASGLGVNSNQPQHF.